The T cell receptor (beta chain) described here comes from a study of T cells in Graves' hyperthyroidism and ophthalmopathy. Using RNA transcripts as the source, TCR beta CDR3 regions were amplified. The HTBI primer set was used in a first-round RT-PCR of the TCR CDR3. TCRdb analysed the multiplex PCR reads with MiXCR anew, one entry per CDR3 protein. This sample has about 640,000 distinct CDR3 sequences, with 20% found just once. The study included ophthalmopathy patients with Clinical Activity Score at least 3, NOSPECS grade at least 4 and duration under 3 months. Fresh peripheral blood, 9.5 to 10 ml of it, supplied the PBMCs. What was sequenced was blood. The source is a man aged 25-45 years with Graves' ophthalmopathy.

The CDR3 DNA follows: TGTGCCAGCACCAGGGGTACCCAGGGGACTGAGCAGTTCTTC. This encodes CASTRGTQGTEQFF. This sequence joins TRBV5-6 and TRBJ2-1; TRBD1 is a possible D gene (6 bases). V was clipped by 6 bases and J by 9 bases, with 19 bases between them. The germline V gene encodes CDR1 SGHDT and CDR2 YYEEEE. The CDR3 sequence is 14 residues long.